This T cell receptor (beta chain) came from a study of blood T cell repertoires in COVID-19 (dated by TCRdb to about 2020). At the level of the whole study: Collaborator samples came from the United States, Italy and Spain and covered acute and convalescent phases of COVID-19. Subjects who had been exposed to COVID-19, were actively infected with it, or had recovered from it provided the deeply sampled blood TCRbeta repertoires that made up the dataset. The prospective study material was composed of cDNA or gDNA derived from T cells, B-cell-depleted T cells, or PBMCs. Nearly every sample came with metadata listing a de-identified subject ID, COVID-19 status, age in years and sex. Samples were obtained from the ongoing ImmuneRACE study (first 160 participants) and from about 1,300 subjects provided by 6 global collaborators. The repertoires were made available in a free public database intended to serve as a resource for research on the immune response to SARS-CoV-2. Where HLA class I and class II types were available, the types were taken from metadata supplied by the sample provider, not from assay-based typing. Summary of the overall study and its limitations: The amount of clinical and demographic metadata varied by source and participant and was provided uncurated.

Participants in the prospective study were aged 18 to 89 years, lived in about two dozen United States geographic areas, and enrolled through a virtual design. In the prospective study, participants were assigned to cohorts based on the clinical history participants reported in a screening survey and a study questionnaire. Each participant in the prospective study had whole blood, serum and a nasopharyngeal or oropharyngeal swab collected by mobile phlebotomists. Prospective study participants could optionally give additional blood draws and questionnaires over an approximately two-month period. Before DNA extraction, prospective study blood samples were shipped either frozen or at room temperature. The junction carries 9 bases between V and J, which are trimmed by 0 bases and 2 bases respectively. For CDR1 and CDR2, the germline V gene (reference sequence) lists SGHNT and YYREEE. The CDR3 sequence holds 14 residues, the cysteine and phenylalanine included. The retained sequence is limited to the CDR3, 42 bases, with the frame set at the first base.

Remarks on this clone: The target of this receptor is not known. Per-base qualities were not stored, and no clone one base away is much larger.

TCRbeta CDR3 regions were amplified from genomic DNA using the immunoSEQ Assay, a bias-controlled multiplex PCR. As for the original processing: The number of nucleated cells in each sample was estimated from the amplification of reference gene primers within the assay. To quantify the absolute abundance of each unique TCRbeta CDR3 rearrangement, sequence reads were collapsed and filtered. For each sample, productive Simpson clonality was calculated as the square root of Simpson's diversity index over productive rearrangements. The clones in this table, taken by TCRdb from immuneACCESS, are in-frame only. Not every clone is retained; where verified, under half of the shortfall comes from an unresolved V gene, and the cause of the rest is unknown. Clone size and V and J calls were adopted from that table, with D and trimming inferred from the DNA. Counted in this sample were fewer than 200,000 clones; around 82% of them appeared once. The ten largest clonotypes hold around 3.6% of the sample.

The TCR was taken from a woman between 50 and 59 years old in a cohort exposed to, infected with or recovered from COVID-19 (not recorded which). The sequenced material came from PBMCs or T cells enriched from blood (not recorded which). The rearrangement combines TRBV5-4 with TRBJ2-7; tentative D gene TRBD2, with 5 bases matching. The CDR3 sequence is CASSLAGVPYEQYF. The nucleotide sequence reads TGTGCCAGCAGCTTGGCCGGGGTGCCCTACGAGCAGTACTTC. Where the CDR3 stops, the reference TRBV5-4 and TRBJ2-7 genes take over; the full variable domain is ETGVTQSPTHLIKTRGQQVTLRCSSQSGHNTVSWYQQALGQGPQFIFQYYREEENGRGNFPPRFSGLQFPNYSSELNVNALELDDSALYLCASSLAGVPYEQYFGPGTRLTVT.